The sequence of this T cell receptor beta chain was determined in a study of vaccination and CD4 T cells after COVID-19. This CDR3 contains 13 residues. The V segment lost 1 base and the J segment 7 bases; nucleotides outside the gene matches: 3. Per germline, CDR1 SGHTA and CDR2 FQGTGA. This clonotype is large within its sample. Its antigen is undetermined. The Oncomine TCR Beta short-read assay was applied to DNA of cultured CD4+ T cells. The template was genomic DNA from cultured CD4+ T cells. TCRdb redid the calling of the PCR reads with MiXCR, one entry per CDR3 protein. The table records 10,000 or so distinct CDR3 sequences, roughly a third of them present only once. Treatment described: roughly ten-day PBMC culture with coronavirus spike peptide pools or control peptides (ViraFEST assay). One should note that the unexposed donor's CD4+ T cells were collected before the COVID-19 pandemic (2011-2018).

Sequences were obtained from CD4+ T cells from blood, cultured in vitro. The origin of this receptor is a human donor in good health. V is TRBV7-3 and J is TRBJ1-1; 7 nucleotides match TRBD1. CDR3: CASSLSRDSEAFF. The DNA of the CDR3 is TGTGCCAGCAGCTTAAGCCGGGACAGTGAAGCTTTCTTT.